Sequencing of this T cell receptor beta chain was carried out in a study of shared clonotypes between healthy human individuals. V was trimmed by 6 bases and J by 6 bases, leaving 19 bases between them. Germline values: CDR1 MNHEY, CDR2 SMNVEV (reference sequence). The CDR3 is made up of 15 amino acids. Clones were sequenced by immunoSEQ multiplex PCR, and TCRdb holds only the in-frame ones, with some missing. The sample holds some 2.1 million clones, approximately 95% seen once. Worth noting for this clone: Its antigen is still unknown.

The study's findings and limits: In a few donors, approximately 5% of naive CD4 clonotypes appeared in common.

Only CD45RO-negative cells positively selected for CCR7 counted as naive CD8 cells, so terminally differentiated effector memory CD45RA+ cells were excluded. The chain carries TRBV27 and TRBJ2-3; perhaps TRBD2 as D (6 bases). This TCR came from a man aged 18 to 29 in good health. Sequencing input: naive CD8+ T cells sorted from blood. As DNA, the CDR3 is TGTGCCAGCAGCCCTCGACTAGTGAAGCGGGATACGCAGTATTTT. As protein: CASSPRLVKRDTQYF.